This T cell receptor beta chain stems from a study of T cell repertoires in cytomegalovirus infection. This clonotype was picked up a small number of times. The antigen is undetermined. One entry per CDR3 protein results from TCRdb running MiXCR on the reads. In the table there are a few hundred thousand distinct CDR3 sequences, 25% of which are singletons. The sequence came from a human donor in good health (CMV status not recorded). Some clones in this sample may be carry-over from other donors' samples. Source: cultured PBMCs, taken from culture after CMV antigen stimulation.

The CDR3 sequence is CASSSNLRRISSGANVLTF. DNA for the CDR3: TGTGCCAGCAGCTCAAACCTTAGACGGATTAGCTCTGGGGCCAACGTCCTGACTTTC. This chain links TRBV28 with TRBJ2-6; D ambiguous. V lost 6 bases to trimming and J lost 0 bases, with 21 bases between them. CDR3 length equals 19 residues. Germline V gene sequence: CDR1 MDHEN, CDR2 SYDVKM.